Listed below are T cell receptor beta chains from one sample, sequenced in a study of blood T cells in healthy people across ages. MiXCR was run by TCRdb on the 5' RACE reads, yielding one entry per CDR3 protein. The sample lists 2 million or so distinct CDR3 sequences, 49% seen once, with 2.1% in the top ten. The sample consisted of blood. The receptors originated from a woman aged 40 to 55 in good health. Each CDR3 is given with its conserved first and last residue. Fields, in order: V gene, clone size, J gene, D gene, CDR3 DNA, CDR3 protein. D genes are given only for firm matches. The size of a clone is reported for some rows only, either as once, few or many, or as a class for expanded clones.

TRBV7-2	-	TRBJ2-5	-	TGTGCCAGCAGCTTAGGTCAGCTTGACACTAGTAAGCAGTACTTC	CASSLGQLDTSKQYF
TRBV20-1	few	TRBJ2-5	TRBD2	TGCAGTGCTAGGGCGGGGGGAGTCGGCGAGACCCAGTACTTC	CSARAGGVGETQYF
TRBV5-1	-	TRBJ2-7	-	TGCGCCAGCAGCTTGGTCCCCATGGCTGGGGGCTCCTACGAGCAGTACTTC	CASSLVPMAGGSYEQYF
TRBV7-8	-	TRBJ2-5	-	TGTGCCAGCAGCCGGATCGGGACCCAGTACTTC	CASSRIGTQYF
TRBV20-1	few	TRBJ2-4	-	TGCAGTCCCAGGGCTGGGGGAGACATTCAGTACTTC	CSPRAGGDIQYF
TRBV21-1	-	TRBJ2-7	-	TGTGCCAGCAGCAAAGGTACAGCTACATTATACTACGAGCAGTACTTC	CASSKGTATLYYEQYF
TRBV30	-	TRBJ2-6	-	TGTGCCTGGAGTCGGGGGCTTGATAGCTCTGGGGCCAACGTCCTGACTTTC	CAWSRGLDSSGANVLTF
TRBV7-2	few	TRBJ2-5	-	TGTGCCAGCAGCGTCCAGGACCGCTTCCAAGAGACCCAGTACTTC	CASSVQDRFQETQYF
TRBV7-8	-	TRBJ2-5	-	TGTGCCAGCAGCCCCCCGGCGGCGGGGAGGCCAATCCAAGAGACCCAGTACTTC	CASSPPAAGRPIQETQYF
TRBV7-2	many	TRBJ2-5	TRBD1	TGTGCCAGCAGCCCGGGACAGGGAAAAGAGACCCAGTACTTC	CASSPGQGKETQYF
TRBV29-1	-	TRBJ2-1	-	TGCAGCGGTGAGTCGGTTCGGGATGAGCAGTTCTTC	CSGESVRDEQFF
TRBV7-3	-	TRBJ2-6	-	TGTGCCAGCAGCATAGACAGAACCTCTGGGGCCAACGTCCTGACTTTC	CASSIDRTSGANVLTF
TRBV20-1	-	TRBJ2-7	TRBD2	TGCAGTGCTACCGAAGGGACTAGCTTAGGCGAGCAGTACTTC	CSATEGTSLGEQYF
TRBV6-1	-	TRBJ2-3	-	TGTGCCAGCAGCATAGGACGGCCTAATAAGGCGCAGTATTTT	CASSIGRPNKAQYF
TRBV6-5	-	TRBJ1-2	-	TGTGCCAGCAGTTACGGAGTAGACTATGGCTACACCTTC	CASSYGVDYGYTF
TRBV4-3	-	TRBJ1-3	TRBD1	TGCGCCAGCAGCCAAGATCCATCAGGGGGATTCTCTGGAAACACCATATATTTT	CASSQDPSGGFSGNTIYF
TRBV7-2	-	TRBJ2-3	-	TGTGCCAGCAGCTTACGGGACGCCACAGATACGCAGTATTTT	CASSLRDATDTQYF
TRBV28	once	TRBJ2-5	-	TGTGCCAGCAGAGCGGGCACAGGAGGGATCCAAGAGACCCAGTACTTC	CASRAGTGGIQETQYF
TRBV6-1	-	TRBJ2-7	-	TGTGCCAGCAGTGAAAGGACGGCTTACCTAAACGAGCAGTACTTC	CASSERTAYLNEQYF
TRBV10-1	-	TRBJ2-5	-	TGCGCCAGCACCTCCGGGGCATCGGGAGAGACCCAGTACTTC	CASTSGASGETQYF
TRBV6-2/TRBV6-3	-	TRBJ2-1	TRBD1	TGTGCCAGCAGTTTGGGTACAGGGGGCAAAGGGCAGTTCTTC	CASSLGTGGKGQFF
TRBV20-1	many	TRBJ2-1	-	TGCAGTGCTAGACGAAACAATGAGCAGTTCTTC	CSARRNNEQFF
TRBV7-9	few	TRBJ1-2	-	TGTGCCAGCAGCAATCTTCTGCCGGGGGACGTGGACTATGGCTACACCTTC	CASSNLLPGDVDYGYTF
TRBV7-2	-	TRBJ2-7	-	TGTGCCAGCAGCTTAGCGCTCGGGTCTCTCTACGAGCAGTACTTC	CASSLALGSLYEQYF
TRBV15	-	TRBJ2-3	-	TGTGCCACCAGCAGGGGCATCGGTCGGGGGGCGGGAGATACGCAGTATTTT	CATSRGIGRGAGDTQYF
TRBV28	few	TRBJ2-5	-	TGTGCCAGCAGCCCACTCGGAATTGAGACCCAGTACTTC	CASSPLGIETQYF
TRBV9	-	TRBJ2-3	-	TGTGCCAGCAGCCCTCCATTGACTACAGATACGCAGTATTTT	CASSPPLTTDTQYF
TRBV7-9	-	TRBJ2-5	-	TGTGCCAGCAGCCATTCGACAGGACCAGAAGAGACCCAGTACTTC	CASSHSTGPEETQYF
TRBV20-1	-	TRBJ1-5	TRBD1	TGCAGTGCTGCTACGACAGGGGCTGGAGGGAATCAGCCCCAGCATTTT	CSAATTGAGGNQPQHF
TRBV28	many	TRBJ2-5	-	TGTGCCAGCAGTCCATGGGACCTGGGGCAAGAGACCCAGTACTTC	CASSPWDLGQETQYF
TRBV10-3	-	TRBJ1-5	TRBD1	TGTGCCATCAGTGGGACCGGGACAGGGGGTAACAATCAGCCCCAGCATTTT	CAISGTGTGGNNQPQHF
TRBV7-9	few	TRBJ2-3	TRBD1	TGTGCCAGCAGCGTCACAGGGGGATCAGATACGCAGTATTTT	CASSVTGGSDTQYF
TRBV7-6	once	TRBJ2-1	-	TGTGCCAGCAGCTTAGGTACAGCGAGCGATGAGCAGTTCTTC	CASSLGTASDEQFF